One sample yielded the 31 T cell receptor beta chains listed below, sequenced in a study of blood T cell repertoires in COVID-19 (dated by TCRdb to 2018 to 2021). The receptor library was made with the immunoSEQ multiplex PCR assay. The table comes from immuneACCESS by way of TCRdb, which keeps in-frame sequences with V and J called. Part of the clones is missing from these tables; in studies checked, under half for an unresolved V gene and the rest for unknown reasons. The sample profile shows roughly 400,000 clones; 87% of them were found once. 10% of the sample is taken by the ten largest. Sequencing was done on a sample of PBMCs or T cells enriched from blood (not recorded which). Source of these receptors: a woman between 45 and 65 years old who had recovered from COVID-19.

With regard to this clone: Additional DNA sequences in this sample encode the identical CDR3. The chain combines TRBV28 with TRBJ1-2; a weak D match, TRBD1 (5 bases). The V and J ends lost 6 bases and 5 bases respectively, with 10 bases between them. CDR1 MDHEN and CDR2 SYDVKM come from the germline V gene. The CDR3 runs to 12 residues. The CDR3, as DNA: TGTGCCAGCAGCTTACCAGGGTATGGCTACACCTTC. This codes for CASSLPGYGYTF.

This sequence joins TRBV18 and TRBJ1-6, with a weak D call TRBD1 (5 bases). The CDR3 consists of 15 residues. Germline assignment: CDR1 KGHSH and CDR2 LQKENI. V lost 3 bases and J 7 bases, leaving 13 bases between the germline ends. The CDR3 DNA reads TGTGCCAGCTCACCCAAGACCCAGGGCAATTCACCCCTCCACTTT. Its protein product is CASSPKTQGNSPLHF.

The gene calls are TRBV3-1 (or the pseudogene TRBV3-2) and TRBJ1-2, with 7 positions matching TRBD1. Germline CDR1 LGHDT, CDR2 YNNKEL (reference sequence). There are 17 residues in the CDR3. Unmatched junction bases numbered 12, after V lost 0 bases and J lost 5 bases. CDR3 loop: CASSQEAINRGRYGYTF. In nucleotides, the CDR3 is TGTGCCAGCAGCCAAGAGGCAATAAACAGGGGACGTTATGGCTACACCTTC.

This rearrangement joins TRBV19 to TRBJ2-7, with 10 bases matching TRBD1. This CDR3 comprises 16 residues. Germline trimming cut 5 bases from V and 2 bases from J; bases unmatched to any gene: 9. The V gene's germline CDR1 is LNHDA and CDR2 SQIVND (reference sequence). The CDR3 nucleotides read TGTGCCAGTAGTTTCCGCCGGGACAGGGGAACCTACGAGCAGTACTTC. This translates into CASSFRRDRGTYEQYF.

This chain links TRBV19 with TRBJ1-2; D remains ambiguous. This CDR3 has 15 amino acids. V was pared by 7 bases and J by 0 bases, with 15 bases between. Per germline, CDR1 LNHDA and CDR2 SQIVND (reference sequence). The CDR3 protein is CASTEQSGPNYGYTF. The DNA for the CDR3 is TGTGCCAGTACCGAACAGAGTGGTCCTAACTATGGCTACACCTTC.

The gene calls are TRBV4-1 and TRBJ1-2; D is ambiguous. CDR1 and CDR2 (germline): MGHRA, YSYEKL. CDR3 length: 16 amino acids. With 2 bases removed from V and 0 bases from J, the gap between germline ends came to 13 bases. The CDR3 DNA is TGCGCCAGCAGCCAACCGGGGAGAAAAACTAACTATGGCTACACCTTC. It specifies CASSQPGRKTNYGYTF.

This rearrangement joins TRBV3-1 (or the pseudogene TRBV3-2) to TRBJ1-3, with D hard to call. Germline CDR1 is LGHDT and CDR2 is YNNKEL (reference sequence). The V end was cut by 4 bases, the J end by 2 bases, with 9 bases between. The CDR3 is made up of 14 amino acids. Here the CDR3 reads CASSRFATGNTIYF. CDR3 in DNA: TGTGCCAGCAGCCGCTTTGCTACTGGAAACACCATATATTTT.

The chain couples TRBV2 to TRBJ1-1, with D tentatively TRBD1 (5 bases). The CDR3 is 15 amino acids. The germline V gene has CDR1 SNHLY and CDR2 FYNNEI. Trimming pared 3 bases from V and 1 base from J, leaving 12 bases between. The CDR3 region is CASSEIGASNTEAFF. In DNA form, the CDR3 reads TGTGCCAGCAGTGAGATAGGGGCTTCGAACACTGAAGCTTTCTTT.

The chain employs TRBV3-1 (or the pseudogene TRBV3-2) and TRBJ1-5, with a possible D match to TRBD1 (5 bases). V lost 4 bases and J lost 6, with 13 bases in between. Germline V lookup: CDR1 LGHDT, CDR2 YNNKEL (reference sequence). The CDR3 contains 14 residues. As DNA, the CDR3 is TGTGCCAGCAGCCGAGACAGCGCGGGTCAGCCCCAGCATTTT. This codes for CASSRDSAGQPQHF.

The V call is TRBV3-1 (or the pseudogene TRBV3-2), the J call TRBJ2-7; possible D gene TRBD2, 6 bases. Deletions cut 2 bases from V and 3 bases from J, with 8 bases between. In germline, CDR1 is LGHDT, CDR2 YNNKEL (reference sequence). This CDR3 has 13 residues. In DNA form, the CDR3 reads TGTGCCAGCAGCCAATTCGGGGGCTACGAGCAGTACTTC. Protein product: CASSQFGGYEQYF.

The chain combines TRBV29-1 with TRBJ1-2; no definite D call. V lost 7 bases, J lost 0 bases, and 12 bases lay in between. CDR1 and CDR2 from the germline V gene are SQVTM and ANQGSEA. This CDR3 is built from 13 residues. CDR3 amino acids: CSGSRGSNYGYTF. The CDR3 DNA sequence: TGCAGCGGGTCGCGGGGATCTAACTATGGCTACACCTTC.

The V gene is TRBV5-4, the J gene TRBJ1-2; 10 bases are a match to TRBD1. V lost 4 bases to trimming and J lost 3 bases; unmatched junction nucleotides: 3. The germline V gene has CDR1 SGHNT and CDR2 YYREEE (reference sequence). The CDR3 is 14 residues long. The CDR3 sequence is CASSPGQGYYGYTF. For the CDR3, the DNA is TGTGCCAGCAGCCCGGGACAGGGGTACTATGGCTACACCTTC.

The V gene is TRBV7-2, the J gene TRBJ1-3, with TRBD1 as a possible D gene (6 bases). There are 15 residues in the CDR3. V was pared by 5 bases and J by 2 bases, with 13 bases between. Germline-derived CDR1 and CDR2 are SGHTA and FQGNSA. The DNA of the CDR3 is TGTGCCAGCAGCCGGGGGGCGAACCCTGGAAACACCATATATTTT. Protein: CASSRGANPGNTIYF.

The rearrangement uses TRBV7-2 and TRBJ2-3; the match to TRBD2 covers 9 bases. CDR3 size: 16 residues. Unmatched junction bases numbered 8, after V lost 3 bases and J lost 4 bases. The germline gives CDR1 SGHTA, CDR2 FQGNSA. CDR3: CASSFIAGGGADTQYF. The CDR3, as DNA: TGTGCCAGCAGCTTTATAGCGGGCGGGGGGGCAGATACGCAGTATTTT.

This chain joins TRBV20-1 and TRBJ2-1; 10 nucleotides line up with TRBD2. CDR1 is DFQATT, CDR2 SNEGSKA, per germline (reference sequence). V lost 3 bases and J lost 4; bases outside the gene matches: 6. The CDR3 runs 15 residues. The CDR3 loop reads CSASWVAGGYNEQFF. The CDR3 DNA is TGCAGTGCTAGTTGGGTAGCGGGAGGATACAATGAGCAGTTCTTC.

The chain carries TRBV7-9 and TRBJ1-2; TRBD1 matches 7 bases. CDR1 SEHNR and CDR2 FQNEAQ come from the germline V gene (reference sequence). Trimming took 5 bases from V and 9 from J; bases not matched to a gene: 21. The CDR3 covers 17 residues. The CDR3 sequence: CASSRRGSGQGFLRYTF. In DNA form, the CDR3 reads TGTGCCAGCAGCCGCAGGGGGTCGGGCCAGGGGTTTTTGCGCTACACCTTC.

The genes are TRBV7-3 and TRBJ1-3; D is uncertain. V lost 2 bases, J lost 0 bases, and 5 bases lay in between. The length of the CDR3 is 14 residues. The germline V gene has CDR1 SGHTA and CDR2 FQGTGA. The CDR3 spells CASSLVSSGNTIYF. CDR3 DNA: TGTGCCAGCAGCTTAGTCTCCTCTGGAAACACCATATATTTT.

The chain links TRBV3-1 (or the pseudogene TRBV3-2) to TRBJ1-6; no clear D. Trimming cost V 7 bases and J 7 bases, with 17 bases left between them. Germline V gene data show CDR1 as LGHDT and CDR2 as YNNKEL (reference sequence). This CDR3 spans 15 amino acids. CDR3 coding DNA: TGTGCCAGCACCGGAGGGAACGACGGAAATTCACCCCTCCACTTT. This encodes CASTGGNDGNSPLHF.

Notes on this clone: The same CDR3 arises from other DNA sequences in this sample as well. The genes are TRBV9 and TRBJ1-6; D gene uncertain. The germline V gene encodes CDR1 SGDLS and CDR2 YYNGEE. V was pared by 0 bases and J by 7 bases, with 8 bases between. CDR3 length: 14 amino acids. CDR3 region: CASSVGGSNSPLHF. The CDR3 DNA is TGTGCCAGCAGCGTAGGAGGGTCGAATTCACCCCTCCACTTT.

The genes are TRBV19 and TRBJ1-5; a possible D gene is TRBD1 (5 bases). CDR3 size: 16 residues. Germline CDR1 and CDR2: LNHDA and SQIVND (reference sequence). V was pared by 7 bases and J by 0 bases, with 16 bases between. The CDR3, as DNA: TGTGCCAGTACCATAACGGGAGGGGTTAGCAATCAGCCCCAGCATTTT. The encoded protein is CASTITGGVSNQPQHF.

This clone was counted between two and nine times. The chain recombines TRBV28 with TRBJ2-4; TRBD1 matches at 9 bases. From germline, CDR1 is MDHEN and CDR2 SYDVKM. The CDR3 runs to 16 residues. Losses at the gene ends were 5 bases for V and 2 bases for J; bases not matched to a gene: 7. The CDR3 DNA reads TGTGCCAGCAGTACGAGAGGGACAGGGACCAAAAACATTCAGTACTTC. Its translation is CASSTRGTGTKNIQYF.

This clone was observed once. The V and J genes are TRBV10-3 and TRBJ1-1; D gene unclear. Germline CDR1 reads ENHRY; CDR2 reads SYGVKD. Trimming removed 8 bases from V and 3 bases from J, with 10 bases in between. The CDR3 is made up of 12 amino acids. In DNA form, the CDR3 reads TGTGCCATCGCTCGGGGAGACACTGAAGCTTTCTTT. Residues: CAIARGDTEAFF.

CDR3: CASSTTQNQPQHF. The CDR3 DNA is TGTGCCAGCAGTACTACGCAGAATCAGCCCCAGCATTTT. V and J are TRBV12-3 or TRBV12-4 and TRBJ1-5; D unresolved. Trimming cost V 5 bases and J 4 bases, with 9 bases left between them. CDR3 length: 13 amino acids.

This clone appeared once. This CDR3 is also generated by other DNA sequences in the sample. This rearrangement joins TRBV30 to TRBJ2-7; D possibly corresponds to TRBD1 (6 bases). There are 12 residues in the CDR3. V lost 0 bases, J lost 3 bases, and 6 bases lay in between. Germline CDR1 reads GTSNPN; CDR2 reads SVGIG (reference sequence). This CDR3 reads CAWSVGGYEQYF. CDR3 in DNA: TGTGCCTGGAGTGTAGGGGGCTACGAGCAGTACTTC.

The chain is built from TRBV19 and TRBJ1-1, with 7 bases matching TRBD1. The CDR3 is made up of 15 amino acids. The germline CDR1 and CDR2 sequences are LNHDA and SQIVND (reference sequence). V was clipped by 3 bases and J by 3 bases; unmatched bases: 7. The CDR3 DNA reads TGTGCCAGTAGTATGGCAGGGGGGTTACACACTGAAGCTTTCTTT. It yields the protein CASSMAGGLHTEAFF.

For this clone: An end of the junction does not agree with germline; a read error may underlie this. CDR3 DNA sequence: TGTGCCAGCAGCTTACAGGGGAGCTCCTATAATTCACCCCCCCACTTT. As protein: CASSLQGSSYNSPPHF. This sequence joins TRBV7-8 and TRBJ1-6; tentative D call: TRBD1 (6 bases). The germline CDR1 and CDR2 sequences are SGHVS and FQNEAQ. The length of the CDR3 is 16 residues.

A single count supports this clone. The genes are TRBV19 and TRBJ2-3, with D unresolved. The length of the CDR3 is 14 residues. Germline V gene data show CDR1 as LNHDA and CDR2 as SQIVND (reference sequence). Trimming removed 3 bases from V and 5 bases from J, with 12 bases in between. The CDR3 reads CASSITQVGDTQYF. CDR3 bases: TGTGCCAGTAGTATTACCCAGGTAGGAGATACGCAGTATTTT.

The DNA for the CDR3 is TGCGCCAGCAGCCTAGAGTCCGGGACAGGGTCCTATGAGCAGTTCTTC. Residues: CASSLESGTGSYEQFF. V usage is TRBV4-1 and J usage is TRBJ2-1; 9 positions agree with TRBD1. The germline CDR1 and CDR2 sequences are MGHRA and YSYEKL. The CDR3 spans 16 residues. The trim removed 4 bases at V and 8 bases at J, leaving 12 bases unmatched.

The chain is built from TRBV4-1 and TRBJ1-3; the D is unclear. Trimming removed 0 bases at V and 0 bases at J, with 9 bases between. Germline V gene lookup returns CDR1 MGHRA and CDR2 YSYEKL. The length of the CDR3 is 16 residues. The CDR3 is CASSQDSGYSGNTIYF. The DNA for the CDR3 is TGCGCCAGCAGCCAAGATTCGGGGTACTCTGGAAACACCATATATTTT.

This clone was recorded only once. The chain uses TRBV15 and TRBJ2-5; tentatively, D is TRBD2 (5 bases). Germline lookup yields CDR1 LNHNV and CDR2 YYDKDF (reference sequence). This CDR3 contains 14 residues. V was clipped by 6 bases and J by 4 bases, with 15 bases between them. CDR3 sequence (DNA): TGTGCCACCAGTCGGGGAGCTAGCTTAGAGACCCAGTACTTC. It is translated as CATSRGASLETQYF.

The chain has TRBV29-1 and TRBJ1-2; 9 bases fit TRBD1. Trimming cost V 7 bases and J 4 bases; bases outside gene matches: 10. The V gene's germline CDR1 is SQVTM and CDR2 ANQGSEA. CDR3 size: 14 residues. Here the CDR3 reads CSAQSQGAGYGYTF. In DNA, the CDR3 is TGCAGCGCTCAATCACAGGGGGCCGGCTATGGCTACACCTTC. The full variable domain, rest sourced from reference TRBV29-1 and TRBJ1-2, is SAVISQKPSRDICQRGTSLTIQCQVDSQVTMMFWYRQQPGQSLTLIATANQGSEATYESGFVIDKFPISRPNLTFSTLTVSNMSPEDSSIYLCSAQSQGAGYGYTFGSGTRLTVV.